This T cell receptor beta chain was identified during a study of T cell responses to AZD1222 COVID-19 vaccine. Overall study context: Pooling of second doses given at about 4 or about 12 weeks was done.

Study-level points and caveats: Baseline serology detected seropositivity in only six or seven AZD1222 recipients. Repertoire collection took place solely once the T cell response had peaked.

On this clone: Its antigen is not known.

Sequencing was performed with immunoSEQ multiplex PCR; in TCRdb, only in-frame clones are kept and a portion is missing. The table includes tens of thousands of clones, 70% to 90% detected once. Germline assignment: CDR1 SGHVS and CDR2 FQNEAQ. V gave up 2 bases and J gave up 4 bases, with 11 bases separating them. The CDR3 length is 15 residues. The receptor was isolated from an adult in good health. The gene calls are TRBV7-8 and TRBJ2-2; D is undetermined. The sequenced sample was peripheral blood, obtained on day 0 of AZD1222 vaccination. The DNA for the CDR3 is TGTGCCAGCAGCTTAAATGGGGTATTCACCGGGGAGCTGTTTTTT. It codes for CASSLNGVFTGELFF.